The rows below give T cell receptor beta chains drawn from one sample of a study of tumor-infiltrating lymphocytes in primary liver carcinoma. One entry per CDR3 protein, called by TCRdb with MiXCR from the multiplex PCR reads. The sample shows approximately 340,000 distinct CDR3 sequences, about 65% of them seen only once. The sequenced sample was peripheral blood. All receptors come from a man aged 40-55 years with primary liver carcinoma and hepatitis B virus infection. Both conserved end residues are part of each CDR3. A D gene is named only where the DNA matches it firmly. Clone size appears in some rows only: once, few, many, or a class for an expanded clone.

15 TRBJ2-1 NA NA TRBV5-1 TGCGCCAGCAGCCAGGATATTAGCTCCTACAATGAGCAGTTCTTC CASSQDISSYNEQFF
14 TRBJ2-1 NA many TRBV12-3/TRBV12-4 TGTGCCATCTCTCCGGTGGGCTCCTACAATGAGCAGTTCTTC CAISPVGSYNEQFF
13 TRBJ2-7 NA few TRBV10-3 TGTGCCATCAGGGACCAACCGCCCTCCGAACAGTACTTC CAIRDQPPSEQYF
14 TRBJ2-5 TRBD1 NA TRBV5-1 TGCGCCAGCAGCCCGACAGGGAATGGAGAGACACAGTACTTC CASSPTGNGETQYF
12 TRBJ1-2 NA many TRBV6-5 TGTGCCAGCAGGGGTGCTCTGGATGGCTACACCTTC CASRGALDGYTF
16 TRBJ2-1 TRBD1 few TRBV11-2 TGTGCCTGCAGCCCCAACGGAGGGACAGGGCCTAATGAGCAGTTCTTC CACSPNGGTGPNEQFF
15 TRBJ1-2 TRBD1 NA TRBV7-9 TGTGCCAGCAGCCGAGGACAGGGGATAGACTATGGCTACACCTTC CASSRGQGIDYGYTF
15 TRBJ1-1 NA NA TRBV10-3 TGTGCCATCAGTCCAAATGGGGTACGGAACACTGAAGCTTTCTTT CAISPNGVRNTEAFF
17 TRBJ2-2 TRBD2 NA TRBV11-2 TGTGCCAGCAGCCGAGCGGCGGCTAGCGGGAGAAGAAGGGAGCTGTTTTTT CASSRAAASGRRRELFF
17 TRBJ2-7 NA NA TRBV4-1 TGCGCCAGCAACCAAGGTCTAAGAGGACACAATTCCTACGAGCAGTACTTC CASNQGLRGHNSYEQYF
14 TRBJ1-2 NA NA TRBV4-3 TGCGCCAGCAGCCTCGGGACCACCTCCCAGGGCTACACCTTC CASSLGTTSQGYTF
17 TRBJ2-5 TRBD1 NA TRBV10-3 TGTGCCATCAGTGAGCCGAAGGGACAGGGGGGGACGGAGACCCGGTACTTC CAISEPKGQGGTETRYF
16 TRBJ2-1 TRBD1 NA TRBV11-2 TGTGCCAGCAGCCTCTCGACAGGGCGCTTATACAATGAGCAGTTCTTC CASSLSTGRLYNEQFF
16 TRBJ2-5 NA NA TRBV5-5 TGTGCCAGCAGCTTGGGATTTAGCAGGGCTAAAGAGACCCAGTACTTC CASSLGFSRAKETQYF
16 TRBJ2-2 TRBD2 NA TRBV5-6 TGTGCCAGCAGCGGAACAAAGCGGGAACTATCTGGGGAGCTGTTTTTT CASSGTKRELSGELFF
13 TRBJ1-2 NA NA TRBV11-2 TGTGCCAGCAGCACTCGACAGAACTATGACTACACCTTC CASSTRQNYDYTF
19 TRBJ2-5 TRBD2 NA TRBV4-1 TGCGCCAGCAGCCAGGTGCGCCCCTCTAGCGGGAGGGAACAAGAGGCCCAGTACTTC CASSQVRPSSGREQEAQYF
14 TRBJ1-1 TRBD1 many TRBV29-1 TGCAGCGTTGTAATCTCAGGGGGTTTTTCTGAAGCTTTCTTT CSVVISGGFSEAFF
14 TRBJ2-1 NA once TRBV11-2 TGTGCCAGCCAGAAGCGGCAGGGCGACAATGAGCAGTTCTTC CASQKRQGDNEQFF
15 TRBJ2-3 TRBD2 once TRBV11-2 TGTGCCATCGGCTGGACTAGCGGGAGAACAGATACGCAGTATTTT CAIGWTSGRTDTQYF
16 TRBJ2-5 TRBD2 NA TRBV11-1 TGTGCCAGCAGCCTTGGGGGGACTAGCTGCAAAGAGACCCAGTACTTC CASSLGGTSCKETQYF
17 TRBJ2-1 TRBD2 NA TRBV11-2 TGCGCCAGCAGCTTCCGACTAGCGGGGAGCTCCTTCAATGAGCAGTTCTTC CASSFRLAGSSFNEQFF
14 TRBJ2-7 TRBD2 NA TRBV5-1 TGCGCCAGCAGGGGTTCAACTAGCGCCTACGAGCAGTACTTC CASRGSTSAYEQYF
15 TRBJ2-7 TRBD2 NA TRBV6-5 TGTGCCAGCAGACCCGGGGGGGAAGGGTCCTACGGGCAGTACTTC CASRPGGEGSYGQYF
14 TRBJ2-7 TRBD2 many TRBV6-2/TRBV6-3 TGTGCCAGCAGTTACTTGAGCGGGAGTTACGAGCAGTACTTC CASSYLSGSYEQYF
17 TRBJ1-2 NA NA TRBV4-1 TGCGACAGCAGCCAAGAGGGTCAGGCCACGCTAAGCTATGGCTACACCTTC CDSSQEGQATLSYGYTF